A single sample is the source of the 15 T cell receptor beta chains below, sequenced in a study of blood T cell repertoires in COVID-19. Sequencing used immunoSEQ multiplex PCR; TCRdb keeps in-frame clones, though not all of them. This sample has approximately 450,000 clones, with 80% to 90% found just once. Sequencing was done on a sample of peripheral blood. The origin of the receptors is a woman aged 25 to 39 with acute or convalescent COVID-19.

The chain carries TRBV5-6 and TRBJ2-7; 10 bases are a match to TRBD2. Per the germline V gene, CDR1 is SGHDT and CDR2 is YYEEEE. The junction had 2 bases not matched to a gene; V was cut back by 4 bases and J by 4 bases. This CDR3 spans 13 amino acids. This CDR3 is CASSQLAGYEQYF. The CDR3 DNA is TGTGCCAGCAGCCAACTAGCGGGGTACGAGCAGTACTTC.

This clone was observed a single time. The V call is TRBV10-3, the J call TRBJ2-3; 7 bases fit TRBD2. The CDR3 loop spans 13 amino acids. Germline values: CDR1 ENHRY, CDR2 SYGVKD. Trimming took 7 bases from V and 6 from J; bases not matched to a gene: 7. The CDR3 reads CAITPSRGDTQYF. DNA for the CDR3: TGTGCCATCACCCCCTCGCGGGGGGATACGCAGTATTTT.

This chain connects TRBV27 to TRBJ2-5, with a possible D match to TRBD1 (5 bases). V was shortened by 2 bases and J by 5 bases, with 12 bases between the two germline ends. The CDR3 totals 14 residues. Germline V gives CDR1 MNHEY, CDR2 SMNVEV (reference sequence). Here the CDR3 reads CASSLQTGSETQYF. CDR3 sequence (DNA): TGTGCCAGCAGTTTACAAACAGGTTCCGAGACCCAGTACTTC.

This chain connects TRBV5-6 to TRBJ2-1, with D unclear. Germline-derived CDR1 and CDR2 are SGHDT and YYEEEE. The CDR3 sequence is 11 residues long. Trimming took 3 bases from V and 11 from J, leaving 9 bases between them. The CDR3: CASSSQKKQFF. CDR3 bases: TGTGCCAGCAGCTCTCAGAAAAAGCAGTTCTTC.

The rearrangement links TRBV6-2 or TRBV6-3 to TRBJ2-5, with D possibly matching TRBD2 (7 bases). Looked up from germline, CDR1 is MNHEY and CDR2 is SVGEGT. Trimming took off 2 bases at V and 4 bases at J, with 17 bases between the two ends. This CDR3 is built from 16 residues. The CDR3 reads CASSYRGGGRGETQYF. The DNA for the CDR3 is TGTGCCAGCAGTTACCGGGGCGGGGGCCGTGGAGAGACCCAGTACTTC.

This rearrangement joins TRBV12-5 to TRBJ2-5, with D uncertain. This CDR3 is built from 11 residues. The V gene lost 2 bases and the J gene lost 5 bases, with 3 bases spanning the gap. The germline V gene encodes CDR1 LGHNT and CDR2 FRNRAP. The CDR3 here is CASGLSETQYF. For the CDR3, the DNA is TGTGCTAGTGGTTTGTCGGAGACCCAGTACTTC.

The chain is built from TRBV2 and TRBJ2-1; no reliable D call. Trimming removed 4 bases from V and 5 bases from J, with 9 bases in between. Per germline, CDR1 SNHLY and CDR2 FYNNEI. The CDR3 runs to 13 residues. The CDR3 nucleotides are TGTGCCAGCAGTGTGCGACTGAACAATGAGCAGTTCTTC. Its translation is CASSVRLNNEQFF.

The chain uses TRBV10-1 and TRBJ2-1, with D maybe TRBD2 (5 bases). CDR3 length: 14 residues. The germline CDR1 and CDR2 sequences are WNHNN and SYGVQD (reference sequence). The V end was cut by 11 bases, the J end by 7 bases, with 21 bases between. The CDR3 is CASPMEVCLNEQFF. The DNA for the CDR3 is TGCGCCTCCCCCATGGAGGTATGCCTAAATGAGCAGTTCTTC.

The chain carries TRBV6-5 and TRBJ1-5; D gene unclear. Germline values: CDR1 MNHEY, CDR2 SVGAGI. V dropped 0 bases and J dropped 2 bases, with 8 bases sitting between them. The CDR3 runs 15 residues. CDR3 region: CASSYSSVGNQPQHF. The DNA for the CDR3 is TGTGCCAGCAGTTACTCATCGGTCGGCAATCAGCCCCAGCATTTT.

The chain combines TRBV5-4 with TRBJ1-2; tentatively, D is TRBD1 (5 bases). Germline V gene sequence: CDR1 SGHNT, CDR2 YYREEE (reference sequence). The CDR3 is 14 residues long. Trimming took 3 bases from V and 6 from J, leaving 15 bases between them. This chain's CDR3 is CASSSQGGSDGYTF. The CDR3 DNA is TGTGCCAGCAGCTCGCAGGGAGGATCGGATGGCTACACCTTC. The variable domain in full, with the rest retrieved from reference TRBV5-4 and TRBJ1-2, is ETGVTQSPTHLIKTRGQQVTLRCSSQSGHNTVSWYQQALGQGPQFIFQYYREEENGRGNFPPRFSGLQFPNYSSELNVNALELDDSALYLCASSSQGGSDGYTFGSGTRLTVV.

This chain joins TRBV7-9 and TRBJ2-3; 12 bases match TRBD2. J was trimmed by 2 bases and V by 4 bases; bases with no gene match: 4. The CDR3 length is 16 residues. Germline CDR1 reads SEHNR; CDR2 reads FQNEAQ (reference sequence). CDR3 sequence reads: CASSSGLAGFTDTQYF. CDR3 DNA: TGTGCCAGCAGCTCCGGACTAGCGGGGTTCACAGATACGCAGTATTTT.

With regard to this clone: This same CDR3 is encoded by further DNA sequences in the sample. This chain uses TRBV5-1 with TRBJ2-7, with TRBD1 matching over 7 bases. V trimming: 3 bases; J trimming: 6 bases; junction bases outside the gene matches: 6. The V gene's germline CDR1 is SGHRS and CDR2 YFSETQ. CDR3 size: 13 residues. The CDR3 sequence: CASSSTGSGEQYF. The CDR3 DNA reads TGCGCCAGCAGCTCGACAGGGTCGGGCGAGCAGTACTTC.

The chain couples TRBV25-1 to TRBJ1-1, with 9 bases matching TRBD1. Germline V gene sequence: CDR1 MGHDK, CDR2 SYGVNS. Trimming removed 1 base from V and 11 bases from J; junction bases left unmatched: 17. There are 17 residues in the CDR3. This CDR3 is CASSESQPRDRERVAFF. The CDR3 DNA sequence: TGTGCCAGCAGTGAATCCCAACCCCGGGACAGGGAACGCGTGGCTTTCTTT. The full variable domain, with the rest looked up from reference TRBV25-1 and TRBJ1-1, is EADIYQTPRYLVIGTGKKITLECSQTMGHDKMYWYQQDPGMELHLIHYSYGVNSTEKGDLSSESTVSRIRTEHFPLTLESARPSHTSQYLCASSESQPRDRERVAFFGQGTRLTVV.

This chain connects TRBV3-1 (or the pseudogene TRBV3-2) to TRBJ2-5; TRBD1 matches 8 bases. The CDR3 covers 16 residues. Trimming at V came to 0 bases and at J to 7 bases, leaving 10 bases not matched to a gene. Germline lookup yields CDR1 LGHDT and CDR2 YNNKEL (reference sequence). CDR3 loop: CASSQDLRDRRGTQYF. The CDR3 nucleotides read TGTGCCAGCAGCCAAGATCTTCGGGACAGGAGGGGGACCCAGTACTTC.

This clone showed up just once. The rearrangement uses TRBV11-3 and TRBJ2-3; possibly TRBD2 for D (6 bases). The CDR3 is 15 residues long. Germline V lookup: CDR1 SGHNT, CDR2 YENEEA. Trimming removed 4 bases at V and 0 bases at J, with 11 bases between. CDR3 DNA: TGTGCCAGCAGCTCGACGGGACTCAGCACAGATACGCAGTATTTT. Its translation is CASSSTGLSTDTQYF.